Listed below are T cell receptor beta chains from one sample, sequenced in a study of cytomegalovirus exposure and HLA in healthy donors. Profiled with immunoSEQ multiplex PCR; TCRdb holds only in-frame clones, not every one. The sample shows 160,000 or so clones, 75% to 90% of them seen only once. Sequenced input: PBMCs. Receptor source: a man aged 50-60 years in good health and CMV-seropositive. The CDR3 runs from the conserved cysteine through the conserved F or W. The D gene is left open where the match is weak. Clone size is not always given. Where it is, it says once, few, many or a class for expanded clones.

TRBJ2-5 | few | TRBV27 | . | CASSSQGTREETQYF | TGTGCCAGCAGTTCACAGGGTACGAGGGAAGAGACCCAGTACTTC
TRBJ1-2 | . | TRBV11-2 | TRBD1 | CASKELTGNGYTF | TGTGCCAGCAAAGAGTTGACAGGGAATGGCTACACCTTC
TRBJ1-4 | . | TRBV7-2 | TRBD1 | CASSRLGGVTNEKLFF | TGTGCCAGCAGCCGCCTAGGGGGCGTAACTAATGAAAAACTGTTTTTT
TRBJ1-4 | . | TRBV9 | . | CASSSDIATNEKLFF | TGTGCCAGCAGCTCGGACATCGCAACTAATGAAAAACTGTTTTTT
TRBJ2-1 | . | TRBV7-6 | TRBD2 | CASSKLAGGTPNEQFF | TGTGCCAGCAGCAAACTAGCGGGAGGGACTCCGAATGAGCAGTTCTTC
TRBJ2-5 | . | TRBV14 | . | CASSLRTDQETQYF | TGTGCCAGCAGCCTACGGACAGACCAAGAGACCCAGTACTTC
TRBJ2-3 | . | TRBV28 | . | CASSLEGSSSTDTQYF | TGTGCCAGCAGTTTAGAGGGCAGCTCTAGCACAGATACGCAGTATTTT
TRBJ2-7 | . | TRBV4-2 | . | CASSQAGGSYEQYF | TGTGCCAGCAGCCAAGCCGGCGGTAGCTACGAGCAGTACTTC
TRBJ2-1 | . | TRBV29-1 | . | CSVVGTYYNEQFF | TGCAGCGTTGTAGGGACTTACTACAATGAGCAGTTCTTC
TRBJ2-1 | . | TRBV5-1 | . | CASSFSPGSYNEQFF | TGCGCCAGCAGCTTCTCCCCGGGCTCCTACAATGAGCAGTTCTTC
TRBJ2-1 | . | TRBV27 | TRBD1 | CASSPSRGRVYNEQFF | TGTGCCAGCAGCCCGTCCAGGGGGCGCGTATACAATGAGCAGTTCTTC
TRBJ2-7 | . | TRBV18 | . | CASSPARESEQYF | TGTGCCAGCTCACCAGCCCGGGAGAGCGAGCAGTACTTC
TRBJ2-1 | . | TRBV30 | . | CAWSEAGATYNEQFF | TGTGCCTGGAGTGAGGCGGGGGCCACCTACAATGAGCAGTTCTTC
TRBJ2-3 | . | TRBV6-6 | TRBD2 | CASSSLAGGRGGTQYF | TGTGCCAGCAGTTCTTTAGCGGGGGGGCGGGGAGGTACGCAGTATTTT
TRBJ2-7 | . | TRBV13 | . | CASSAGGYYEQYF | TGTGCCAGCAGCGCCGGTGGGTACTACGAGCAGTACTTC
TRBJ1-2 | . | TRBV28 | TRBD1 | CASSLGTGGSFYGYTF | TGTGCCAGCAGCTTAGGGACAGGGGGCAGTTTCTATGGCTACACCTTC
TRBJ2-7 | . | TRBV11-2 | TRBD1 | CASSWDRDYEQYF | TGTGCCAGCAGCTGGGACAGGGACTACGAGCAGTACTTC
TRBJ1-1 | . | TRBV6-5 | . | CASYRTMNTEAFF | TGTGCCAGCTATCGCACAATGAACACTGAAGCTTTCTTT
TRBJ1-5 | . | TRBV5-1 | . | CASAPGGPYQPQHF | TGCGCCAGCGCCCCGGGGGGGCCCTATCAGCCCCAGCATTTT
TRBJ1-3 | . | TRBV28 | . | CASSPLPTTAYTLSGNTIYF | TGTGCCAGCAGTCCACTACCCACGACAGCCTATACCCTCTCTGGAAACACCATATATTTT
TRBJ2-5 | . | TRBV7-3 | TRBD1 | CASSPGRGETQYF | TGTGCCAGCAGCCCCGGCAGGGGGGAGACCCAGTACTTC
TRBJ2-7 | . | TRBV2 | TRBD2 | CASGRGNYPYEQYF | TGTGCCAGCGGGCGGGGGAACTATCCCTACGAGCAGTACTTC
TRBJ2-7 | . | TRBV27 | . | CASSSLETGYQQYF | TGTGCCAGCAGTTCCCTAGAAACAGGGTATCAGCAGTACTTC
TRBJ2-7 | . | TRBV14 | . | CASSQGQLYEQYF | TGTGCCAGCAGCCAAGGACAGCTCTACGAGCAGTACTTC
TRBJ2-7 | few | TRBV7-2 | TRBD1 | CASSSRGQGSGEQYF | TGTGCCAGCAGCTCCCGGGGACAGGGAAGCGGCGAGCAGTACTTC
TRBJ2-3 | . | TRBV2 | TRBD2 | CASSEGAGGLTDTQYF | TGTGCCAGCAGTGAAGGAGCGGGGGGACTCACAGATACGCAGTATTTT
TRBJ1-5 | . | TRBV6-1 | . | CASSQTGLSNQPQHF | TGTGCCAGCAGTCAAACGGGGTTGAGCAATCAGCCCCAGCATTTT
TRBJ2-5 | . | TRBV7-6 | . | CASSSSVGVQETQYF | TGTGCCAGCAGCAGCAGCGTAGGGGTGCAAGAGACCCAGTACTTC
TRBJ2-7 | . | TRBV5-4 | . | CASSLLGIGGSEQYF | TGTGCCAGCAGCTTGCTCGGAATTGGAGGGAGCGAGCAGTACTTC
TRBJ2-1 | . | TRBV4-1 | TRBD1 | CASSLAPGQGYNEQFF | TGCGCCAGCAGCCTCGCGCCGGGACAGGGCTACAATGAGCAGTTCTTC
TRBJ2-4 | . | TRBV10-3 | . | CAISDPRIAKNIQYF | TGTGCCATCAGTGATCCGCGAATAGCCAAAAACATTCAGTACTTC
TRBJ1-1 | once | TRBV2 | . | CASSSKPAYSSEAFF | TGTGCCAGCAGTTCCAAGCCCGCGTACTCGTCTGAAGCTTTCTTT
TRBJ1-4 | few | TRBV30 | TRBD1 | CAWSVGGTANEKLFF | TGTGCCTGGAGTGTTGGTGGGACAGCGAATGAAAAACTGTTTTTT
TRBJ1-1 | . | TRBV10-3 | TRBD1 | CAISAQGSTEAFF | TGTGCCATCAGTGCACAGGGGAGCACTGAAGCTTTCTTT
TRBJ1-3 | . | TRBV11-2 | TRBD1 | CASSFLAQGDASSGNTIYF | TGTGCCAGCAGCTTTCTGGCGCAGGGGGACGCTAGCTCTGGAAACACCATATATTTT